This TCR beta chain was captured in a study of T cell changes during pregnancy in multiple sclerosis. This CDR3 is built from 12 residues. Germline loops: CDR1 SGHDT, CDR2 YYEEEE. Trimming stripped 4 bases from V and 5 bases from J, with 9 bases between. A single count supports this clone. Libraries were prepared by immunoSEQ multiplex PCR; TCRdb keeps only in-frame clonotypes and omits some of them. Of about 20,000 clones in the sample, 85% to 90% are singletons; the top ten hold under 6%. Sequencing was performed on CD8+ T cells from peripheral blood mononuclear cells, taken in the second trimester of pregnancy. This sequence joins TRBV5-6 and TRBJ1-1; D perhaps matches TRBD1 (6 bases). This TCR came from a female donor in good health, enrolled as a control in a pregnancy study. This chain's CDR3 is CASSIGGTEAFF. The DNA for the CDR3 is TGTGCCAGCAGCATAGGGGGTACTGAAGCTTTCTTT.